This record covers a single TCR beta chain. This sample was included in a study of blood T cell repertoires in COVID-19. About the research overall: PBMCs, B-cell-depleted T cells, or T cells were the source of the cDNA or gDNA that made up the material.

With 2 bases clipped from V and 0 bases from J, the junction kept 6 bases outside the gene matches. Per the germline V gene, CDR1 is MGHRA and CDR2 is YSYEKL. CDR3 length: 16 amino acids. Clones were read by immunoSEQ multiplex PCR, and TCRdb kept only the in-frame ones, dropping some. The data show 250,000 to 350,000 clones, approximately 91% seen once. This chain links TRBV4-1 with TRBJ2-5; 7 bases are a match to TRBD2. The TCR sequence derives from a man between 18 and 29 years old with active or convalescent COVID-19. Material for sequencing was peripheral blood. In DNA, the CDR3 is TGCGCCAGCAGCCAACCGGGAGGAAAGTACCAAGAGACCCAGTACTTC. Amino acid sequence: CASSQPGGKYQETQYF.